This TCR beta chain comes out of a study of blood T cells in healthy people across ages. Whole-study results and caveats: A greater number of naive CD4+ cells and higher diversity distinguished long-lived donors from aged donors. Across the age range, TCR beta diversity per million T cells fell in a roughly linear way.

Germline trimming cut 4 bases from V and 10 bases from J; bases unmatched to any gene: 9. CDR3 length: 13 amino acids. Germline CDR1 is SGDLS and CDR2 is YYNGEE. Remarks on this clonotype: Its target is not known.

Next came a second PCR, run for roughly 7 to 12 cycles, which used a sample-barcoded 5' primer along with a J-beta primer mix. CDR3-containing paired-end reads numbered at least 2.5 million in each sample. TCRdb passed the 5' RACE reads through MiXCR, listing each CDR3 protein once. The data hold 1.8 million or so distinct CDR3 sequences, with about two fifths observed a single time. Per-sample yields of isolated PBMCs were at least 6.5 million. J is TRBJ1-2 and V is TRBV9, with TRBD1 matching 8 bases. Sequencing was performed on blood. The receptor was isolated from a human donor in good health. DNA for the CDR3: TGTGCCAGCAGCTACGGACAGGGTAGGGACTACACCTTC. The encoded protein is CASSYGQGRDYTF.